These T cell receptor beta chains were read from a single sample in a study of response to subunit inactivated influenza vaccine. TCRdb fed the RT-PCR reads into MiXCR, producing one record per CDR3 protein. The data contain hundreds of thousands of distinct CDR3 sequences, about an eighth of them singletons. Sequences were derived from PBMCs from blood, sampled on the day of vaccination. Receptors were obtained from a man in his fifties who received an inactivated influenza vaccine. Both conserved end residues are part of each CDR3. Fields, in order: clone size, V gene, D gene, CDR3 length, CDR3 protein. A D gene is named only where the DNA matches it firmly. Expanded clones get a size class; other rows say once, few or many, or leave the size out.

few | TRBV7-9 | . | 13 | CASSFGVQQPQHF
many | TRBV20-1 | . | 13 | CSARGASTGELFF
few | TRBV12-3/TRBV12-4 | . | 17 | CASSPPRGTGVTGELFF
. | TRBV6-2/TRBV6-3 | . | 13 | CASSYFRVDEQFF
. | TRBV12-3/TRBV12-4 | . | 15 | CASSKAVGGVETQYF
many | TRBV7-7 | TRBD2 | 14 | CASSKGTSGAEQFF
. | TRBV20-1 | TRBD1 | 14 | CSAGQGATNEKLFF
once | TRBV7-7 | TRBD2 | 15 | CASSPLAGGRETQYF
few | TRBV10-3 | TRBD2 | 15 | CAISETSGSTDTQYF
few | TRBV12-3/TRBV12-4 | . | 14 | CASSSRSRADTQYF
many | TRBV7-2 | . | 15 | CASSLVTGGGYGYTF
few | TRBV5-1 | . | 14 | CASSLVSGLPEQYF
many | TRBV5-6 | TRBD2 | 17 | CASSSGGGGPDQETQYF
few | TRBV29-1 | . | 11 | CSVMGDYGYTF
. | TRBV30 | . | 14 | CAWSAGIGPYEQYF
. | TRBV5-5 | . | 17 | CASSSSGTILAKNIQYF
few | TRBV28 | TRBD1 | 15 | CASSFGTATQETQYF
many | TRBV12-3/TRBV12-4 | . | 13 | CASSLAGMYEQYF
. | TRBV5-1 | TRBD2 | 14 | CASSFTSGNYEQYF
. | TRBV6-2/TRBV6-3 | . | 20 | CASSYPRKWEQGTYQETQYF
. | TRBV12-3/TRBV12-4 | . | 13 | CASTLGNGYEQYF
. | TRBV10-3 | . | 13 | CAISESKGTEQYF
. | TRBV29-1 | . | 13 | CSVDRTGSTEAFF
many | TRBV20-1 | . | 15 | CSARDKLQGWGEQYF
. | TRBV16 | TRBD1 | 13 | CASSQPQGRGYTF
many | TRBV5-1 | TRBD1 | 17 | CASSWRGTAVAKNIQYF
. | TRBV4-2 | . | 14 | CASSQERDQETQYF
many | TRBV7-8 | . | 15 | CASSARRDSNQPQHF
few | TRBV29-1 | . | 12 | CSARPGTSGYTF
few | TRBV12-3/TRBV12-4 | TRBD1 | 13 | CASRQGGNEKLFF
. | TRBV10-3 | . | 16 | CAISESGRVNPDTQYF
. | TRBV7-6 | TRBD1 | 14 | CASSQGALGNEQFF
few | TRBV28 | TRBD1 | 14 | CASSLVQGAHEQFF
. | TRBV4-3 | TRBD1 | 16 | CASSQATGSSGNTISF
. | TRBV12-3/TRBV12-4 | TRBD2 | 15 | CASSLGAGGVNEQFF
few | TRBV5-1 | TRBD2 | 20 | CASSLAWRASGGARYNEQFF
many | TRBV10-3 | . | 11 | CAISDLGEQFF
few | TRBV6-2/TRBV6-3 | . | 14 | CASSKLSGADKQYF
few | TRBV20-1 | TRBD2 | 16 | CSAGTSGARRTDTQYF
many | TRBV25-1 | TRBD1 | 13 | CASRGQASYEQYF
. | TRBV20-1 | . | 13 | CSATGGRRDEQYF
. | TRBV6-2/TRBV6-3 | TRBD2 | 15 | CASRAGLAENNEQFF